This T cell receptor beta chain was sequenced during a study of T cell responses to AZD1222 COVID-19 vaccine. Sequencing was performed with immunoSEQ multiplex PCR; in TCRdb, only in-frame clones are kept and a portion is missing. Among 66,000 or so clones listed, 75% to 85% were seen once. Trimming pared 4 bases from V and 3 bases from J, leaving 19 bases between. Germline-derived CDR1 and CDR2 are SGHKS and YYEKEE (reference sequence). The CDR3 sequence is 16 residues long. This sample comprised peripheral blood, obtained on day 0 of MenACWY control vaccination. The chain has TRBV5-5 and TRBJ1-1; D unresolved. The sequence came from an adult in good health. As DNA, the CDR3 is TGTGCCAGCAGCCTTGAGATCGGGGTGGTGTACACTGAAGCTTTCTTT. Amino acid sequence: CASSLEIGVVYTEAFF.